This entry lists 23 T cell receptor beta chains sequenced from one sample in a study of T cell responses to AZD1222 COVID-19 vaccine. The table came from immunoSEQ multiplex PCR; TCRdb's copy has only in-frame clones and leaves some out. The table has 20,000 or so clones, 84% seen once; the top ten hold 16%. The material sequenced was peripheral blood, taken 28 days after the second AZD1222 dose. The receptors shown here come from an adult who received the AZD1222 COVID-19 vaccine.

The table lists this clone with a count of one. This rearrangement joins TRBV9 to TRBJ1-1, with D possibly matching TRBD1 (6 bases). Germline V lookup: CDR1 SGDLS, CDR2 YYNGEE. The V gene lost 4 bases and the J gene lost 1 base, with 14 bases spanning the gap. CDR3 length: 15 residues. The CDR3 DNA reads as TGTGCCAGCAGCCCACGGGACACAAGGAACACTGAAGCTTTCTTT. Its protein product is CASSPRDTRNTEAFF.

J is TRBJ2-7 and V is TRBV7-9; 7 bases map to TRBD1. V was clipped by 0 bases and J by 6 bases; unmatched bases: 8. The CDR3 has 15 residues. Germline V gene lookup returns CDR1 SEHNR and CDR2 FQNEAQ (reference sequence). The CDR3 sequence: CASSLAETGLGEQYF. CDR3 DNA sequence: TGTGCCAGCAGCTTAGCCGAGACAGGGCTGGGCGAGCAGTACTTC.

This chain connects TRBV2 to TRBJ2-2, with 12 nucleotides matching TRBD1. The CDR3 sequence is 17 residues long. Germline V gives CDR1 SNHLY, CDR2 FYNNEI. The junction had 6 bases not matched to a gene; V was cut back by 5 bases and J by 2 bases. CDR3 nucleotides: TGTGCCAGCAGTAAAATGGGGACAGGGGGCAACACCGGGGAGCTGTTTTTT. As protein: CASSKMGTGGNTGELFF.

The chain couples TRBV19 to TRBJ2-7; 10 positions agree with TRBD2. The length of the CDR3 is 13 residues. Germline V lookup: CDR1 LNHDA, CDR2 SQIVND (reference sequence). V gave up 6 bases and J gave up 6 bases; unmatched junction bases: 5. The CDR3 sequence is CASRASGSREQYF. In DNA, the CDR3 is TGTGCCAGTAGGGCTAGCGGGAGCCGCGAGCAGTACTTC.

This chain joins TRBV11-2 and TRBJ2-7; 16 bases are a match to TRBD2. After removal of 0 bases from V and 6 bases from J, the junction contained 11 bases not matched to a gene. This CDR3 has 19 amino acids. Germline CDR1 SGHAT, CDR2 FQNNGV. CDR3 sequence reads: CASSLEGLAGGTKQGEQYF. CDR3 DNA sequence: TGTGCCAGCAGCTTAGAGGGACTAGCGGGAGGGACGAAACAGGGCGAGCAGTACTTC.

A few counts support this clone. The rearrangement joins TRBV18 to TRBJ2-3, with TRBD2 matching over 8 bases. The CDR3 extends over 16 amino acids. V lost 0 bases and J lost 4; bases outside the gene matches: 6. Germline CDR1 reads KGHSH; CDR2 reads LQKENI. The chain's CDR3 is CASSPPSGSVPDTQYF. The CDR3 DNA follows: TGTGCCAGCTCACCACCGAGCGGGAGTGTCCCAGATACGCAGTATTTT.

CDR3 sequence reads: CASRRQGQGYSYEQYF. The CDR3 DNA reads TGTGCCAGCAGGAGACAGGGACAGGGATACTCCTACGAGCAGTACTTC. The rearrangement joins TRBV2 to TRBJ2-7, with 9 bases identical to TRBD1. This CDR3 region has 16 residues. CDR1 is SNHLY and CDR2 is FYNNEI in the germline V gene. V shed 6 bases, J shed 0 bases, and the junction held 9 bases outside the gene matches.

The rearrangement links TRBV18 to TRBJ2-1; 9 nucleotides line up with TRBD1. Germline CDR1 KGHSH, CDR2 LQKENI. This CDR3 is built from 14 residues. V shed 1 base and J 9 bases; nucleotides not matched to a gene: 4. The CDR3 region is CASSPLDRGVEQFF. Here the CDR3 DNA reads TGTGCCAGCTCACCACTGGACAGGGGTGTTGAGCAGTTCTTC.

This clone was picked up one time. This chain connects TRBV11-2 to TRBJ2-1; no clear D gene. Per the germline V gene, CDR1 is SGHAT and CDR2 is FQNNGV. The V gene lost 3 bases and the J gene lost 8 bases, with 11 bases spanning the gap. CDR3 size: 13 residues. CDR3 sequence (DNA): TGTGCCAGCAGCTTGGGTGTAGAGGATGAGCAGTTCTTC. Protein: CASSLGVEDEQFF.

This clone was seen just once. Here the CDR3 reads CASSDQGFSGNTIYF. The CDR3 DNA sequence: TGTGCCAGCAGTGATCAAGGCTTTTCTGGAAACACCATATATTTT. The chain links TRBV6-1 to TRBJ1-3, with D unclear. In germline, CDR1 is MNHNS, CDR2 SASEGT. Trimming took 3 bases from V and 1 from J, leaving 10 bases between them. CDR3 length: 15 residues.

V gene TRBV3-1 (or the pseudogene TRBV3-2) combines with J gene TRBJ2-5; 8 nucleotides agree with TRBD2. The V gene's germline CDR1 is LGHDT and CDR2 YNNKEL (reference sequence). V lost 4 bases to trimming and J lost 3 bases; unmatched junction nucleotides: 7. This CDR3 has 15 amino acids. CDR3 amino acids: CASSLEGGLEETQYF. DNA of the CDR3: TGTGCCAGCAGCCTTGAGGGGGGACTAGAAGAGACCCAGTACTTC.

This clone was counted only a few times. The rearrangement links TRBV28 to TRBJ2-7, with D unresolved. This CDR3 spans 12 amino acids. Germline V gene sequence: CDR1 MDHEN, CDR2 SYDVKM. Between the trimmed V and J ends, which lost 5 bases and 3 bases, there was a span of 8 bases. CDR3 bases: TGTGCCAGCAGTCCACTGAACTACGAGCAGTACTTC. It codes for CASSPLNYEQYF.

The chain links TRBV7-9 to TRBJ2-7; D not resolved. The CDR3 totals 14 residues. Trimming left V 5 bases short and J 2 bases short, with 13 bases between. The V gene's germline CDR1 is SEHNR and CDR2 FQNEAQ (reference sequence). Here the CDR3 reads CASSPGRSTYEQYF. The CDR3, as DNA: TGTGCCAGCAGCCCCGGTCGAAGCACCTACGAGCAGTACTTC.

The genes are TRBV28 and TRBJ2-2; D is undetermined. The ends were cut back, 2 bases at V and 4 bases at J, with 11 bases in the middle. Germline CDR1 and CDR2: MDHEN and SYDVKM. This CDR3 spans 15 amino acids. The CDR3 region has the DNA TGTGCCAGCAGTTTAATAGAGCGTACCACCGGGGAGCTGTTTTTT. Translating it yields CASSLIERTTGELFF.

Here the CDR3 DNA reads TGTGCCAGCAGTCGCCTTAACTCCTACGAGCAGTACTTC. Protein product: CASSRLNSYEQYF. The rearrangement links TRBV12-3 or TRBV12-4 to TRBJ2-7, with D unclear. With 5 bases removed from V and 0 bases from J, the gap between germline ends came to 8 bases. The CDR3 consists of 13 residues.

This chain links TRBV7-9 with TRBJ2-7; 15 nucleotides match TRBD2. The CDR3 is 18 residues long. After removal of 5 bases from V and 1 base from J, the junction contained 9 bases not matched to a gene. CDR1 is SEHNR, CDR2 FQNEAQ, per germline (reference sequence). The CDR3 DNA reads as TGTGCCAGCAGCCCCCGGGGGACTAGCGGGAGGTTTTCCTACGAGCAGTACTTC. Amino acid sequence: CASSPRGTSGRFSYEQYF.

This clone appeared a single time. As DNA, the CDR3 is TGTGCCAGCAGTCCCCCCCAGAAAGGGGGAAAAGGTACTGAAGCTTTCTTT. Protein sequence: CASSPPQKGGKGTEAFF. V usage is TRBV6-6 and J usage is TRBJ1-1; possible D gene TRBD1, 6 bases. Trimming left V 5 bases short and J 5 bases short, with 24 bases between. The length of the CDR3 is 17 residues. Germline loops: CDR1 MNHNY, CDR2 SVGAGI (reference sequence).

This sequence joins TRBV19 and TRBJ1-4; D is undetermined. Looked up from germline, CDR1 is LNHDA and CDR2 is SQIVND (reference sequence). Deletions cut 6 bases from V and 3 bases from J, with 8 bases between. The CDR3 has 13 residues. The CDR3 DNA sequence: TGTGCCAGTAGGATCGGACCTAATGAAAAACTGTTTTTT. It codes for CASRIGPNEKLFF.

The CDR3 DNA follows: TGTGCCAGCAGCTTGGTTGCCAGGGGGAACTATGGCTACACCTTC. Protein product: CASSLVARGNYGYTF. The rearrangement links TRBV5-4 to TRBJ1-2; TRBD1 matches 7 bases. The CDR3 is 15 amino acids. V dropped 0 bases and J dropped 2; count of bases not matched to a gene: 4. The germline gives CDR1 SGHNT, CDR2 YYREEE (reference sequence).

The chain couples TRBV5-1 to TRBJ1-6; 9 nucleotides align to TRBD1. This CDR3 spans 17 amino acids. J lost 6 bases, V lost 4 bases, and 11 bases had no gene match. The germline CDR1 and CDR2 sequences are SGHRS and YFSETQ. CDR3 sequence: CASSPQAQGASNSPLHF. The CDR3 bases are TGCGCCAGCAGCCCCCAGGCACAGGGGGCATCTAATTCACCCCTCCACTTT.

The chain couples TRBV7-8 to TRBJ2-5; 15 positions agree with TRBD2. CDR3 length: 18 residues. V gave up 5 bases and J gave up 1 base; unmatched junction bases: 8. CDR1 and CDR2 (germline): SGHVS, FQNEAQ. CDR3 residues: CASSPGLAGGLAQETQYF. For the CDR3, the DNA is TGTGCCAGCAGCCCGGGACTAGCGGGAGGTCTCGCCCAAGAGACCCAGTACTTC. The full variable domain, in which reference TRBV7-8 and TRBJ2-5 provide the parts outside the CDR3, is GAGVSQSPRYKVAKRGQDVALRCDPISGHVSLFWYQQALGQGPEFLTYFQNEAQLDKSGLPSDRFFAERPEGSVSTLKIQRTQQEDSAVYLCASSPGLAGGLAQETQYFGPGTRLLVL.

A few counts support this clone. This chain joins TRBV13 and TRBJ2-7; a weak D match, TRBD2 (5 bases). Germline CDR1 PRHDT, CDR2 FYEKMQ (reference sequence). V was cut by 3 bases and J by 0 bases, with 15 bases left in between. The CDR3 length is 16 residues. CDR3 sequence: CASSFGVRASSYEQYF. In DNA form, the CDR3 reads TGTGCCAGCAGCTTCGGGGTTCGCGCGAGCTCCTACGAGCAGTACTTC.

DNA for the CDR3: TGTGCCAGCAGTAACCTAGGGACAGGGACCAACTATGGCTACACCTTC. Its protein product is CASSNLGTGTNYGYTF. V and J are TRBV6-6 and TRBJ1-2; TRBD1 aligns across 9 bases. CDR1 and CDR2 from the germline V gene are MNHNY and SVGAGI (reference sequence). The CDR3 contains 16 residues. The V segment lost 5 bases and the J segment 2 bases; nucleotides outside the gene matches: 9.